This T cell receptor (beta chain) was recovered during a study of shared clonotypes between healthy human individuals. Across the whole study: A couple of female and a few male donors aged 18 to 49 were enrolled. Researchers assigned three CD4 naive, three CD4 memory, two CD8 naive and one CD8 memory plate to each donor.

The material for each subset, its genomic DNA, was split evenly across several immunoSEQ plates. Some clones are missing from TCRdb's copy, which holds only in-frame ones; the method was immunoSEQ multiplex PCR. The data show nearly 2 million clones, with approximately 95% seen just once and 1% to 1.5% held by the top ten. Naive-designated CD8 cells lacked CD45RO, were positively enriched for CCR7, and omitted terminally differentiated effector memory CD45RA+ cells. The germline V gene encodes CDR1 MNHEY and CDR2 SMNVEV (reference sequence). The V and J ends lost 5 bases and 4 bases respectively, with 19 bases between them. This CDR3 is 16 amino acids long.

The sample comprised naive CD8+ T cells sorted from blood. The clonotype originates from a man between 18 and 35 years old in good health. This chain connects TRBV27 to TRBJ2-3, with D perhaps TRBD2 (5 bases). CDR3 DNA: TGTGCCAGCAGTAGTTGGAGCGGCGTCTTATCAGATACGCAGTATTTT. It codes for CASSSWSGVLSDTQYF.